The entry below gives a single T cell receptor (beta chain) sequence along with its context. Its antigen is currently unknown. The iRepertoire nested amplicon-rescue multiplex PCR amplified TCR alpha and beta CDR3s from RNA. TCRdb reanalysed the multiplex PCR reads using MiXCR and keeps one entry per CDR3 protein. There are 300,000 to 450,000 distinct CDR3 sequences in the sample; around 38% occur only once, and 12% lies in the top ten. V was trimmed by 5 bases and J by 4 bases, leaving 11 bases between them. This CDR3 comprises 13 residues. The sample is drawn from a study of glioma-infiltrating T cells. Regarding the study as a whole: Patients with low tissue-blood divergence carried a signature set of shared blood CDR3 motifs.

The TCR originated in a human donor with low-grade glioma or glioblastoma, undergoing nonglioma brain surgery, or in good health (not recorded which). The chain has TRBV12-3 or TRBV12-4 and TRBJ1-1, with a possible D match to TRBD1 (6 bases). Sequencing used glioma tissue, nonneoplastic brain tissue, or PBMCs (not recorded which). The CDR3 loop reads CASSPGHVTEAFF. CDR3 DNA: TGTGCCAGCAGTCCGGGACACGTCACTGAAGCTTTCTTT.